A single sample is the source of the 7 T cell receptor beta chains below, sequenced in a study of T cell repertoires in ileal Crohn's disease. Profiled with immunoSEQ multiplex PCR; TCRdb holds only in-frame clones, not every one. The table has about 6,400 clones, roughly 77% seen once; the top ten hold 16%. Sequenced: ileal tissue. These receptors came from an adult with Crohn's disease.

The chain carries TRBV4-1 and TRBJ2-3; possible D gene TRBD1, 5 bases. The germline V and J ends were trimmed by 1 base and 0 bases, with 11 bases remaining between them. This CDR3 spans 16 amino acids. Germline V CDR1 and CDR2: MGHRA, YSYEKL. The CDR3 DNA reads TGCGCCAGCAGCCAAGGACTCAGGGCCAGCACAGATACGCAGTATTTT. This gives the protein CASSQGLRASTDTQYF.

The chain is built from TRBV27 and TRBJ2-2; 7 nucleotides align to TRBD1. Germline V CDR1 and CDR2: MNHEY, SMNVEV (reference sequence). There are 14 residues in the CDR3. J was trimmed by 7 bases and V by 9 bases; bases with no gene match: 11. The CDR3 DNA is TGTGCCAGTACCTGGGGACAGAGGAGCGGGGAGCTGTTTTTT. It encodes CASTWGQRSGELFF.

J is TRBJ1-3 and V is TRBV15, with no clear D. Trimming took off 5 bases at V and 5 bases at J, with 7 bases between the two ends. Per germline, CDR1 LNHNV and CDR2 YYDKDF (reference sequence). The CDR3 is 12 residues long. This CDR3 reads CATSESRNTIYF. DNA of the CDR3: TGTGCCACCAGCGAGAGCCGAAACACCATATATTTT.

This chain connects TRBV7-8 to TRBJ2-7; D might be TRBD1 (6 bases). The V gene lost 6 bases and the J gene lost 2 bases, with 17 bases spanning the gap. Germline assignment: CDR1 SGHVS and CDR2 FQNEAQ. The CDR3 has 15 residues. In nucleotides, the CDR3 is TGTGCCAGCAGTTCGAGCCGGGACAAGCCCTACGAGCAGTACTTC. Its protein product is CASSSSRDKPYEQYF.

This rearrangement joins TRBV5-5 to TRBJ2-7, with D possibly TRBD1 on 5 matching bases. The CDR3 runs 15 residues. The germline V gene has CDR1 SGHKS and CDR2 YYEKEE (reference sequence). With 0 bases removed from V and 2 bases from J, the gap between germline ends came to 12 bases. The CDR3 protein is CASSLGGPTPYEQYF. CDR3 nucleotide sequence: TGTGCCAGCAGCTTGGGGGGCCCCACCCCCTACGAGCAGTACTTC.

CDR3 bases: TGCGCCAGCAGCCTTAGGACTAGCTATGAGCAGTTCTTC. It yields the protein CASSLRTSYEQFF. The V and J genes are TRBV4-3 and TRBJ2-1; 8 bases match TRBD2. Germline values: CDR1 LGHNA, CDR2 YSLEER. This CDR3 has 13 residues. Losses at the gene ends were 4 bases for V and 8 bases for J; bases not matched to a gene: 4.

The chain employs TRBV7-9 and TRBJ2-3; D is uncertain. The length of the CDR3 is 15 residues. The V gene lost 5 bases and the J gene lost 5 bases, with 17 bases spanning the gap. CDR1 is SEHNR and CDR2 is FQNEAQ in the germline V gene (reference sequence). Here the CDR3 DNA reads TGTGCCAGCAGCCCCCTATCAGCTAGTATAGATACGCAGTATTTT. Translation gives CASSPLSASIDTQYF.